These 27 T cell receptor beta chains came from one sample sequenced in a study of control samples from healthy donors and cancer patients. The repertoire was sequenced with immunoSEQ multiplex PCR; TCRdb's copy has only in-frame clones and lacks some. The sample has some 99,000 clones, 90% seen once; the top ten hold roughly 4%. Sequencing was done on a sample of blood. The receptors stem from a human donor in good health. The donor label of this sample is uncertain.

The chain carries TRBV29-1 and TRBJ1-1, with D maybe TRBD1 (5 bases). Germline V gene sequence: CDR1 SQVTM, CDR2 ANQGSEA. Trimming removed 5 bases from V and 2 bases from J, with 9 bases in between. The CDR3 has 12 amino acids. The CDR3 nucleotides read TGCAGCGTTCGACAGCTAAACACTGAAGCTTTCTTT. Its protein product is CSVRQLNTEAFF.

This chain uses TRBV5-5 with TRBJ2-2; no firm D call. Per the germline V gene, CDR1 is SGHKS and CDR2 is YYEKEE (reference sequence). This CDR3 contains 16 residues. Trimming cost V 0 bases and J 4 bases, with 13 bases left between them. CDR3 residues: CASSLAAGVSTGELFF. The CDR3 DNA sequence: TGTGCCAGCAGCTTGGCCGCAGGAGTAAGCACCGGGGAGCTGTTTTTT.

The gene calls are TRBV5-6 and TRBJ1-1; TRBD1 aligns across 9 bases. J gave up 0 bases and V 4 bases, and 4 bases lay outside the gene matches. The V gene's germline CDR1 is SGHDT and CDR2 YYEEEE. The length of the CDR3 is 15 residues. CDR3 loop: CASSPGQGMNTEAFF. The CDR3, as DNA: TGTGCCAGCAGCCCGGGACAGGGAATGAACACTGAAGCTTTCTTT.

This chain joins TRBV29-1 and TRBJ1-2, with a possible D match to TRBD1 (6 bases). V lost 2 bases to trimming and J lost 5 bases, with 18 bases between them. CDR3 size: 15 residues. From germline, CDR1 is SQVTM and CDR2 ANQGSEA. CDR3 nucleotide sequence: TGCAGCGTTGAAACGGCGGGGGCGGGAAAGTATGGCTACACCTTC. Amino acids: CSVETAGAGKYGYTF.

The V gene is TRBV24-1, the J gene TRBJ2-3, with TRBD2 matching over 8 bases. Germline V gene lookup returns CDR1 KGHDR and CDR2 SFDVKD. This CDR3 comprises 13 residues. The junction had 7 bases not matched to a gene; V was cut back by 12 bases and J by 3 bases. CDR3 in amino acids: CASAGGLTDTQYF. The CDR3 DNA reads TGTGCCTCGGCGGGGGGCTTAACAGATACGCAGTATTTT.

The J gene is TRBJ2-3, the V gene TRBV7-8, with a weak D call TRBD1 (5 bases). This CDR3 spans 14 amino acids. Germline CDR1 and CDR2: SGHVS and FQNEAQ. V was pared by 6 bases and J by 0 bases, with 10 bases between. The CDR3 region is CASSLTESTDTQYF. The CDR3 nucleotides read TGTGCCAGCAGTCTGACAGAGAGCACAGATACGCAGTATTTT.

This clone has just a few counts. The chain combines TRBV2 with TRBJ1-4; 12 nucleotides line up with TRBD1. From germline, CDR1 is SNHLY and CDR2 FYNNEI. The CDR3 contains 17 residues. V trimming: 6 bases; J trimming: 0 bases; junction bases outside the gene matches: 5. CDR3 sequence (DNA): TGTGCCAGCAGGGGGACAGGGGGCTACCCAACTAATGAAAAACTGTTTTTT. This translates into CASRGTGGYPTNEKLFF. Variable domain in full (rest from reference TRBV2 and TRBJ1-4): EPEVTQTPSHQVTQMGQEVILRCVPISNHLYFYWYRQILGQKVEFLVSFYNNEISEKSEIFDDQFSVERPDGSNFTLKIRSTKLEDSAMYFCASRGTGGYPTNEKLFFGSGTQLSVL.

V usage is TRBV19 and J usage is TRBJ2-1; no clear D gene. Trimming stripped 5 bases from V and 3 bases from J, with 5 bases between. In germline, CDR1 is LNHDA, CDR2 SQIVND (reference sequence). This CDR3 spans 12 amino acids. The CDR3 DNA reads TGTGCCAGTAGTGGCGACTACAATGAGCAGTTCTTC. It codes for CASSGDYNEQFF.

The gene calls are TRBV29-1 and TRBJ2-1; 9 bases are shared with TRBD1. Germline V gives CDR1 SQVTM, CDR2 ANQGSEA. The CDR3 consists of 13 residues. Losses at the gene ends were 6 bases for V and 8 bases for J; bases not matched to a gene: 8. The DNA for the CDR3 is TGCAGCGTGCAACAGGGGGCTGTCCATGAGCAGTTCTTC. Translated, it gives CSVQQGAVHEQFF.

In DNA form, the CDR3 reads TGTGCCAGCAGTAACGACAGGGCCGGCGGCTACACCTTC. As protein: CASSNDRAGGYTF. This chain uses TRBV6-4 with TRBJ1-2, with TRBD1 matching over 7 bases. CDR1 and CDR2 from the germline V gene are MRHNA and SNTAGT. The CDR3 sequence is 13 residues long. The trim removed 5 bases at V and 8 bases at J, leaving 8 bases unmatched.

The chain uses TRBV19 and TRBJ1-5; 10 nucleotides align to TRBD1. The CDR3 length is 16 residues. The germline gives CDR1 LNHDA, CDR2 SQIVND (reference sequence). Trimming removed 7 bases from V and 2 bases from J; junction bases left unmatched: 8. The CDR3 DNA reads as TGTGCCAGTACGGGACAGGGGATGATCGGCAATCAGCCCCAGCATTTT. Encoded protein: CASTGQGMIGNQPQHF.

The rearrangement uses TRBV27 and TRBJ1-2, with 7 bases fitting TRBD1. Looked up from germline, CDR1 is MNHEY and CDR2 is SMNVEV (reference sequence). The CDR3 is 12 amino acids. J was trimmed by 6 bases and V by 6 bases; bases with no gene match: 4. The CDR3 spells CASRDRVNGYTF. The CDR3 bases are TGTGCCAGCAGAGACAGGGTGAATGGCTACACCTTC.

The table lists this clone with a few counts. This CDR3 reads CASSAQTTGGLETQYF. CDR3 sequence (DNA): TGTGCCAGTAGTGCACAAACTACTGGGGGGCTCGAGACCCAGTACTTC. The V and J genes are TRBV19 and TRBJ2-5; D may be TRBD1 or TRBD2 (6 bases each). The V and J ends lost 5 bases and 5 bases respectively, with 21 bases between them. Germline V gene lookup returns CDR1 LNHDA and CDR2 SQIVND (reference sequence). The CDR3 totals 16 residues.

The chain is built from TRBV12-3 or TRBV12-4 and TRBJ2-3; 7 positions agree with TRBD1. V was pared by 5 bases and J by 6 bases, with 5 bases of the junction left unmatched. The CDR3 totals 13 residues. CDR3 coding DNA: TGTGCCAGCAGTGTACAGGGGCCGGATACGCAGTATTTT. This codes for CASSVQGPDTQYF.

J is TRBJ1-3 and V is TRBV10-3; D is undetermined. The CDR3 runs 16 residues. V was cut by 0 bases and J by 0 bases, with 9 bases left in between. Germline V CDR1 and CDR2: ENHRY, SYGVKD. DNA of the CDR3: TGTGCCATCAGTGAGTCAGCAGCTACCTCTGGAAACACCATATATTTT. Translating it yields CAISESAATSGNTIYF.

V usage is TRBV5-1 and J usage is TRBJ2-3, with 9 bases aligning to TRBD1. Germline values: CDR1 SGHRS, CDR2 YFSETQ. The J segment lost 6 bases and the V segment lost 10 bases, leaving 12 bases of the junction unmatched. The CDR3 contains 14 residues. The DNA of the CDR3 is TGCGCCTCTACTTCGGGACAGGGTATGGATACGCAGTATTTT. It yields the protein CASTSGQGMDTQYF.

The CDR3 DNA reads TGTGCCAGCAGCGGTGGGGGGAAGGGTGAAAAACTGTTTTTT. Protein sequence: CASSGGGKGEKLFF. The V call is TRBV9, the J call TRBJ1-4, with D maybe TRBD1 (5 bases). Per germline, CDR1 SGDLS and CDR2 YYNGEE. Trimming removed 3 bases at V and 7 bases at J, with 13 bases between. The length of the CDR3 is 14 residues.

V and J are TRBV15 and TRBJ2-5, with 9 bases lining up with TRBD2. Germline V lookup: CDR1 LNHNV, CDR2 YYDKDF (reference sequence). V gave up 1 base and J gave up 5 bases; unmatched junction bases: 5. This CDR3 is built from 15 residues. CDR3 coding DNA: TGTGCCACCAGCAGAGCCCCGCGGGAGGGGGAGACCCAGTACTTC. Translated: CATSRAPREGETQYF.

The gene calls are TRBV19 and TRBJ2-5, with TRBD1 matching 9 bases. There are 14 residues in the CDR3. V was pared by 10 bases and J by 5 bases, with 11 bases of the junction left unmatched. Germline CDR1 LNHDA, CDR2 SQIVND (reference sequence). The CDR3, as DNA: TGTGCCACGGGACCGGGGACAGGGTGGGAGACCCAGTACTTC. Translating it yields CATGPGTGWETQYF.

The chain recombines TRBV6-1 with TRBJ1-2; D is uncertain. CDR3 length equals 13 residues. Germline V gene lookup returns CDR1 MNHNS and CDR2 SASEGT. V was pared by 1 base and J by 3 bases, with 6 bases between. In DNA form, the CDR3 reads TGTGCCAGCAGTGAAGGAGCAGACTATGGCTACACCTTC. Its translation is CASSEGADYGYTF.

The genes are TRBV11-1 and TRBJ1-2; maybe TRBD1 (6 bases). Germline CDR1 and CDR2: SGHAT and FQDESV (reference sequence). Trimming pared 3 bases from V and 1 base from J, leaving 12 bases between. The CDR3 runs to 15 residues. The CDR3: CASSLVQGYNYGYTF. DNA for the CDR3: TGTGCCAGCAGCTTGGTACAGGGCTATAACTATGGCTACACCTTC. The whole variable domain, filled in from reference TRBV11-1 and TRBJ1-2, reads EAEVAQSPRYKITEKSQAVAFWCDPISGHATLYWYRQILGQGPELLVQFQDESVVDDSQLPKDRFSAERLKGVDSTLKIQPAELGDSAMYLCASSLVQGYNYGYTFGSGTRLTVV.

The chain joins TRBV18 to TRBJ2-4, with TRBD1 matching 8 bases. The CDR3 has 15 amino acids. Trimming cost V 6 bases and J 10 bases; bases outside gene matches: 14. Germline CDR1 reads KGHSH; CDR2 reads LQKENI. CDR3 bases: TGTGCCAGCTCCCGGGACGGACAGGGTCAATGGATTCAGTACTTC. This sequence encodes CASSRDGQGQWIQYF.

This clone appeared a single time. The sample contains more than one DNA sequence encoding this CDR3. This chain joins TRBV5-1 and TRBJ2-1; D may be TRBD1 (7 bases). V was trimmed by 0 bases and J by 9 bases, leaving 19 bases between them. Germline assignment: CDR1 SGHRS and CDR2 YFSETQ. This CDR3 is built from 16 residues. CDR3 DNA sequence: TGCGCCAGCAGCTTGGTAGGGCAGGGGGGTCGTAGTGAGCAGTTCTTC. This translates into CASSLVGQGGRSEQFF.

V usage is TRBV7-8 and J usage is TRBJ2-7; 9 bases agree with TRBD1. V dropped 5 bases and J dropped 5; count of bases not matched to a gene: 10. The CDR3 sequence is 15 residues long. Germline V lookup: CDR1 SGHVS, CDR2 FQNEAQ. The DNA for the CDR3 is TGTGCCAGCAGCCTACAACAGGGGGCTCTAAACGAGCAGTACTTC. It codes for CASSLQQGALNEQYF.

The chain is built from TRBV7-2 and TRBJ2-5; tentative D call: TRBD1 (6 bases). V lost 7 bases and J 2 bases, leaving 11 bases between the germline ends. This CDR3 region has 13 residues. CDR1 SGHTA and CDR2 FQGNSA come from the germline V gene. CDR3 in DNA: TGTGCCAGCACCCGGACAGCACAAGAGACCCAGTACTTC. Translating gives CASTRTAQETQYF.

The chain links TRBV6-4 to TRBJ1-1; D unresolved. Germline CDR1 reads MRHNA; CDR2 reads SNTAGT. Between the trimmed V and J ends, which lost 3 bases and 1 base, there was a span of 6 bases. The CDR3 runs to 13 residues. The CDR3 protein is CASSEGRNTEAFF. CDR3 bases: TGTGCCAGCAGTGAAGGGAGGAACACTGAAGCTTTCTTT.

The rearrangement uses TRBV6-5 and TRBJ2-7; 11 bases are a match to TRBD1. CDR1 MNHEY and CDR2 SVGAGI come from the germline V gene. This CDR3 contains 14 residues. The J segment lost 3 bases and the V segment lost 6 bases, leaving 4 bases of the junction unmatched. The CDR3 protein is CASRSGTGGYEQYF. CDR3 nucleotide sequence: TGTGCCAGCAGATCCGGGACAGGGGGCTACGAGCAGTACTTC.